This T cell receptor (beta chain) was sequenced during a study of T cell responses to AZD1222 COVID-19 vaccine. Only in-frame clones appear in the TCRdb table, and some are missing; sequencing was by immunoSEQ multiplex PCR. The repertoire has about 120,000 clones, more than 85% of them found once; the top ten carry around 7.5%. The V gene's germline CDR1 is LGHDT and CDR2 YNNKEL (reference sequence). V was trimmed by 3 bases and J by 7 bases, leaving 15 bases between them. CDR3 length: 14 amino acids. In regard to this clone: Its matching antigen is unknown.

Whole-study findings and limits: In a largely white British group with more females than males, clonal diversity was possibly underestimated.

This TCR derives from an adult in good health. The sample consisted of peripheral blood, taken on day 0 of AZD1222 vaccination. This chain links TRBV3-1 (or the pseudogene TRBV3-2) with TRBJ2-5, with D possibly being TRBD2 (7 bases). Written as DNA, the CDR3 is TGTGCCAGCAGCCAGGGCCGGGGGGCGACGACCCAGTACTTC. Protein: CASSQGRGATTQYF.